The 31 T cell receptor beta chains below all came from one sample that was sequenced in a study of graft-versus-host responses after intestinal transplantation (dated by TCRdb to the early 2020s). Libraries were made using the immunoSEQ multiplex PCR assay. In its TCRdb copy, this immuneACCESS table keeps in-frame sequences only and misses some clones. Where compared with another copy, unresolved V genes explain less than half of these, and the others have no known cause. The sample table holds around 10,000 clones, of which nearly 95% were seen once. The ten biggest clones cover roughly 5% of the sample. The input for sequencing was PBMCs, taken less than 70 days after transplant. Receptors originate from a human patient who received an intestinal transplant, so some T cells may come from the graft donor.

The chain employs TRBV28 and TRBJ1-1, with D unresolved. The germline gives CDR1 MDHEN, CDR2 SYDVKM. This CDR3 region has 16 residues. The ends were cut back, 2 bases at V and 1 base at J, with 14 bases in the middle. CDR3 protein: CASSLPRAAANTEAFF. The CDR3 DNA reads TGTGCCAGCAGTTTACCCCGGGCGGCAGCGAACACTGAAGCTTTCTTT.

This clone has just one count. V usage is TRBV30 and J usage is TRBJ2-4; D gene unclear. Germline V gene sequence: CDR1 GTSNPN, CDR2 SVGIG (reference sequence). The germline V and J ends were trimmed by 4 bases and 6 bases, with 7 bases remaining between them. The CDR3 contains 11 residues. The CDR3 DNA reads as TGTGCCTGGAATTTCGGAAACATTCAGTACTTC. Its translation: CAWNFGNIQYF.

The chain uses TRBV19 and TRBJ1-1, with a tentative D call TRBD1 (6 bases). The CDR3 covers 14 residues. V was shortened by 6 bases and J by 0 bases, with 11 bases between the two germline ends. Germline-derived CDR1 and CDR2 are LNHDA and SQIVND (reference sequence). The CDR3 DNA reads TGTGCCAGTAGCCACAGGGACCTGAACACTGAAGCTTTCTTT. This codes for CASSHRDLNTEAFF.

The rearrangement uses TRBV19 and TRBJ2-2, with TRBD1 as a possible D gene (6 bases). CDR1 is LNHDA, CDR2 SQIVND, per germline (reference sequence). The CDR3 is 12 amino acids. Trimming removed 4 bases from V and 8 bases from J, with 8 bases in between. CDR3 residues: CASSTQGGELFF. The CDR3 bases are TGTGCCAGTAGTACCCAGGGGGGGGAGCTGTTTTTT.

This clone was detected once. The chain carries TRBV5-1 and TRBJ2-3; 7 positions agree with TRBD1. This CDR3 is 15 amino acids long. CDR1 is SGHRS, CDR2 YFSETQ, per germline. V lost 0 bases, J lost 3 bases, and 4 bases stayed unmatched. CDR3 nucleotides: TGCGCCAGCAGCTTGGTGAGGGGGCCGACAGATACGCAGTATTTT. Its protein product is CASSLVRGPTDTQYF. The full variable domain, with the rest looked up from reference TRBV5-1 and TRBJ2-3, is KAGVTQTPRYLIKTRGQQVTLSCSPISGHRSVSWYQQTPGQGLQFLFEYFSETQRNKGNFPGRFSGRQFSNSRSEMNVSTLELGDSALYLCASSLVRGPTDTQYFGPGTRLTVL.

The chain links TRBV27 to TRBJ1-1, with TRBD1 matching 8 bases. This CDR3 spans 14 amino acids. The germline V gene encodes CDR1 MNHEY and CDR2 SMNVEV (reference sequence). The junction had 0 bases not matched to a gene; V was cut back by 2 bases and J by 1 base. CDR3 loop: CASSLDRGNTEAFF. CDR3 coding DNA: TGTGCCAGCAGTTTAGACAGGGGGAACACTGAAGCTTTCTTT.

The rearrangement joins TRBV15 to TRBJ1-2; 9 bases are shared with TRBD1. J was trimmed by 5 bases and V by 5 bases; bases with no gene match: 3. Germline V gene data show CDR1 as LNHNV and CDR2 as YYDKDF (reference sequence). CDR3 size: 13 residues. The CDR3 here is CATSPDRGYGYTF. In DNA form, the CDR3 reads TGTGCCACCAGCCCCGACAGGGGGTATGGCTACACCTTC.

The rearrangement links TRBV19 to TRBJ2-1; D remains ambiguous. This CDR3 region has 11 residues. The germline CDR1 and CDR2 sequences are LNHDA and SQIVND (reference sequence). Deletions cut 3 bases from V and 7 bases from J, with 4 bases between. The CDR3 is CASSIVNEQFF. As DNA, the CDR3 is TGTGCCAGTAGTATTGTAAATGAGCAGTTCTTC. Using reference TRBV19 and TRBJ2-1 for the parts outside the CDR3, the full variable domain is DGGITQSPKYLFRKEGQNVTLSCEQNLNHDAMYWYRQDPGQGLRLIYYSQIVNDFQKGDIAEGYSVSREKKESFPLTVTSAQKNPTAFYLCASSIVNEQFFGPGTRLTVL.

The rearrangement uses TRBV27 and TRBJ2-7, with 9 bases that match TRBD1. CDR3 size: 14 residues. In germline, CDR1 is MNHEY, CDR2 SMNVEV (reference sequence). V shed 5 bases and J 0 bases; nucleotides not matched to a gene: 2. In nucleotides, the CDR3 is TGTGCCAGCAGTCAGGGACAGGGCTCCTACGAGCAGTACTTC. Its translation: CASSQGQGSYEQYF.

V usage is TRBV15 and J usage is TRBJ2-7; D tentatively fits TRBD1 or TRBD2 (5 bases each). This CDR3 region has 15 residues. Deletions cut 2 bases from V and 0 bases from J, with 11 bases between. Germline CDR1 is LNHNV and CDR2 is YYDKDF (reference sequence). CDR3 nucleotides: TGTGCCACCAGCAGATCGAGGGGAAGCTCCTACGAGCAGTACTTC. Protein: CATSRSRGSSYEQYF.

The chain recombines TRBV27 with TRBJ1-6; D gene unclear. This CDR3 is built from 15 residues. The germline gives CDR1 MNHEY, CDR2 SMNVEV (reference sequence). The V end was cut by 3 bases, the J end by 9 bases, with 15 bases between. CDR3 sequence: CASSLVSSRFSPLHF. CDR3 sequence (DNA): TGTGCCAGCAGTTTGGTTTCGTCTCGGTTTTCACCCCTCCACTTT.

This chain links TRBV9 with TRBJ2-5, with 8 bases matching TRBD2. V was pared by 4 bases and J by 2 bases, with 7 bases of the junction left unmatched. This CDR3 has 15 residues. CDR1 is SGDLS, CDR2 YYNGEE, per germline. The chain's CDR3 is CASSPWGGRQETQYF. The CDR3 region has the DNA TGTGCCAGCAGCCCCTGGGGCGGGAGGCAAGAGACCCAGTACTTC.

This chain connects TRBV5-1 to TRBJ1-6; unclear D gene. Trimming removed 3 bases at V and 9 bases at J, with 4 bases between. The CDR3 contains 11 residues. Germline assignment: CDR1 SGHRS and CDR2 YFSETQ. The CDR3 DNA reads TGCGCCAGCAGCTCGGGTTCACCCCTCCACTTT. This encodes CASSSGSPLHF.

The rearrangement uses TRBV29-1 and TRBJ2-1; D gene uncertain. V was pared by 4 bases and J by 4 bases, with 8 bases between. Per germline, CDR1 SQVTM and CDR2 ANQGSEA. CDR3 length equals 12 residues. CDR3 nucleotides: TGCAGCGTTGGGGTCCCTTACAATGAGCAGTTCTTC. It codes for CSVGVPYNEQFF.

The CDR3 DNA is TGTGCCAGCAGCCTCGGGACAGAACAGCCCCAGCATTTT. Residues: CASSLGTEQPQHF. The gene calls are TRBV5-6 and TRBJ1-5, with 7 bases identical to TRBD1. Germline trimming cut 4 bases from V and 7 bases from J; bases unmatched to any gene: 5. CDR1 is SGHDT, CDR2 YYEEEE, per germline. This CDR3 contains 13 residues.

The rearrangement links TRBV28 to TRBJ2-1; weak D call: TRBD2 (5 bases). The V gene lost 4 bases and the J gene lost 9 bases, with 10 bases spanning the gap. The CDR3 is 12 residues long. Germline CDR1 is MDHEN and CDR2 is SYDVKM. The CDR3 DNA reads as TGTGCCAGCAGTTGGACTGATCTTGAGCAGTTCTTC. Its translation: CASSWTDLEQFF.

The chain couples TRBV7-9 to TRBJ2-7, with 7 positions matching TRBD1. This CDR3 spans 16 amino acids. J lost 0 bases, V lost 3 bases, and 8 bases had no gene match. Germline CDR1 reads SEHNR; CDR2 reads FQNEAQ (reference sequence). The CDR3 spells CASSLTGQASSYEQYF. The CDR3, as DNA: TGTGCCAGCAGCTTGACCGGACAGGCAAGCTCCTACGAGCAGTACTTC. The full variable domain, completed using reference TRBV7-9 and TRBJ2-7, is DTGVSQNPRHKITKRGQNVTFRCDPISEHNRLYWYRQTLGQGPEFLTYFQNEAQLEKSRLLSDRFSAERPKGSFSTLEIQRTEQGDSAMYLCASSLTGQASSYEQYFGPGTRLTVT.

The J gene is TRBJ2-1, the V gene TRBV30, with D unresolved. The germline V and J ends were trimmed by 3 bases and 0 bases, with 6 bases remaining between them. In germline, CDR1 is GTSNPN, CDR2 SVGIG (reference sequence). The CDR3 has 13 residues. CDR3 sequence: CAWRESSYNEQFF. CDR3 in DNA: TGTGCCTGGAGGGAGAGCTCCTACAATGAGCAGTTCTTC.

The chain's CDR3 is CASSPYRGSYEQYF. The CDR3 DNA reads as TGTGCCAGCAGCCCCTACAGGGGATCCTACGAGCAGTACTTC. The chain couples TRBV5-6 to TRBJ2-7; 7 bases align to TRBD1. Germline V lookup: CDR1 SGHDT, CDR2 YYEEEE. The CDR3 has 14 residues. V lost 4 bases to trimming and J lost 1 base; unmatched junction nucleotides: 5.

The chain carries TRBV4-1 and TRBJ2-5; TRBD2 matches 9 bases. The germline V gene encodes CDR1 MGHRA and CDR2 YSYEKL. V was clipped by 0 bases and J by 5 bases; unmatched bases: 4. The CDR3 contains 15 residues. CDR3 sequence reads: CASSQDGREGETQYF. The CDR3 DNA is TGCGCCAGCAGCCAAGATGGGCGGGAGGGGGAGACCCAGTACTTC.

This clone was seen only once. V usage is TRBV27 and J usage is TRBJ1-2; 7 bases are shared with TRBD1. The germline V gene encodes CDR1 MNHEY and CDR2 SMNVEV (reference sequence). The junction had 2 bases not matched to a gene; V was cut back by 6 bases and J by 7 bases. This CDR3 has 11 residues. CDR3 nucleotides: TGTGCCAGCAGCCAGGGGGGTGGCTACACCTTC. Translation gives CASSQGGGYTF.

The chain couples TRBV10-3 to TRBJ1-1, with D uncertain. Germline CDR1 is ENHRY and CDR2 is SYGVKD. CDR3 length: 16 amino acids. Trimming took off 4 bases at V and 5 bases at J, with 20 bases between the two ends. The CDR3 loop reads CAISGGNGEMSTEAFF. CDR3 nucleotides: TGTGCCATCAGTGGAGGGAATGGTGAAATGAGTACTGAAGCTTTCTTT.

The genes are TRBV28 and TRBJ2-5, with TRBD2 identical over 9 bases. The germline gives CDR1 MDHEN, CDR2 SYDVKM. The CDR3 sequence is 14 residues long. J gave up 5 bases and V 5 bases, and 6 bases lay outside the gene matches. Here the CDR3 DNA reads TGTGCCAGCAGTCCGCTAGCGGGACGGGAGACCCAGTACTTC. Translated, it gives CASSPLAGRETQYF.

The CDR3 DNA reads as TGCGCCAGCAGCTTGGACGGGGAGGGGGAGCAGTACTTC. Its protein product is CASSLDGEGEQYF. V gene TRBV5-1 combines with J gene TRBJ2-7, with 7 nucleotides matching TRBD2. Trimming removed 0 bases from V and 7 bases from J; junction bases left unmatched: 4. The CDR3 has 13 residues. The germline CDR1 and CDR2 sequences are SGHRS and YFSETQ. Looking up the rest from reference TRBV5-1 and TRBJ2-7 gives the full variable domain: KAGVTQTPRYLIKTRGQQVTLSCSPISGHRSVSWYQQTPGQGLQFLFEYFSETQRNKGNFPGRFSGRQFSNSRSEMNVSTLELGDSALYLCASSLDGEGEQYFGPGTRLTVT.

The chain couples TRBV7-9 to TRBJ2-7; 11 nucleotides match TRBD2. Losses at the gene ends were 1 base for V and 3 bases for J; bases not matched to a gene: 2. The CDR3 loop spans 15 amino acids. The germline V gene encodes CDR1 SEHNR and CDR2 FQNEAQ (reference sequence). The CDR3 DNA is TGTGCCAGCAGCTTAGGGGGACTAGCGGTCTACGAGCAGTACTTC. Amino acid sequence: CASSLGGLAVYEQYF.

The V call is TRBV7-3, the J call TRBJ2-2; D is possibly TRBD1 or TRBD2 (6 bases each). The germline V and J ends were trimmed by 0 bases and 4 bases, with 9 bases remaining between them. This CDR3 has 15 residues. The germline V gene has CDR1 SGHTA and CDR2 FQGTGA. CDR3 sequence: CASSLTGGGTGELFF. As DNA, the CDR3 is TGTGCCAGCAGCTTAACCGGGGGCGGCACCGGGGAGCTGTTTTTT.

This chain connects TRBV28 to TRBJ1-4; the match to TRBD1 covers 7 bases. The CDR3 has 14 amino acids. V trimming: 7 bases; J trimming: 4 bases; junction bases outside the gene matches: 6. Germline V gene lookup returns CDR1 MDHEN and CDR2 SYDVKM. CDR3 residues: CASKQGSLNEKLFF. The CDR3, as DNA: TGTGCCAGCAAACAGGGGTCCCTTAATGAAAAACTGTTTTTT.

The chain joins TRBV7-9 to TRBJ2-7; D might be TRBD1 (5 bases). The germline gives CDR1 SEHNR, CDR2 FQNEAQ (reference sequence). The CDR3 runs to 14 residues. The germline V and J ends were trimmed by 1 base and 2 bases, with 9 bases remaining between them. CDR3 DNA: TGTGCCAGCAGCTTAGAAGGGGCCCCCTACGAGCAGTACTTC. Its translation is CASSLEGAPYEQYF.

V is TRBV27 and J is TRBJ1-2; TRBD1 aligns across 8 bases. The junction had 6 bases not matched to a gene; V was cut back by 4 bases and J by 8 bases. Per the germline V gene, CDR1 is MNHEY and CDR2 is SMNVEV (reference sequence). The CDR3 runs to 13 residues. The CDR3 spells CASSWQGARGYTF. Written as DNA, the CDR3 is TGTGCCAGCAGTTGGCAGGGGGCCCGGGGCTACACCTTC.

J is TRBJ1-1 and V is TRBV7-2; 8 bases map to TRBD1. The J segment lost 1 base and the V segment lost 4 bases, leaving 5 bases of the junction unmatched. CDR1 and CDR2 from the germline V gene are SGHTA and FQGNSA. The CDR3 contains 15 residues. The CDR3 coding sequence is TGTGCCAGCAGCTGGGACGGGACAGGGAACACTGAAGCTTTCTTT. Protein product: CASSWDGTGNTEAFF.

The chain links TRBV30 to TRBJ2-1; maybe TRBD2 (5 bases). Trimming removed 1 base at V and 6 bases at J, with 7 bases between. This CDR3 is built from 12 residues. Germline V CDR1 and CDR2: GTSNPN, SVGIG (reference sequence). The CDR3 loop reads CAWSALVNEQFF. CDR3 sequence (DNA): TGTGCCTGGAGTGCACTAGTCAATGAGCAGTTCTTC.